A single sample gave rise to the 27 T cell receptor beta chains below, sequenced in a study of control samples from healthy donors and cancer patients. The protocol was immunoSEQ multiplex PCR, while the TCRdb copy is restricted to in-frame clones and leaves out a portion. In the table there are about 180,000 clones, 90% of which are singletons. Sequencing was done on a sample of blood. These receptors all come from a woman between 50 and 59 years old in good health.

The chain employs TRBV24-1 and TRBJ2-4; possibly TRBD1 for D (6 bases). CDR3 size: 15 residues. Germline V gene sequence: CDR1 KGHDR, CDR2 SFDVKD. Trimming took 2 bases from V and 8 from J, leaving 15 bases between them. In DNA, the CDR3 is TGTGCCACCAGTGATTCCGGCAGGGGAGTTGACATTCAGTACTTC. This gives the protein CATSDSGRGVDIQYF.

This clone is a singleton in its sample. V and J are TRBV2 and TRBJ1-1, with D possibly matching TRBD1 (5 bases). Germline CDR1 is SNHLY and CDR2 is FYNNEI. This CDR3 region has 15 residues. With 6 bases removed from V and 0 bases from J, the gap between germline ends came to 14 bases. The CDR3 bases are TGTGCCAGCAGGGAAATACAGGAAATGAACACTGAAGCTTTCTTT. Translating gives CASREIQEMNTEAFF.

This sequence joins TRBV7-2 and TRBJ2-7; 7 positions match TRBD1. With V trimmed by 1 base and J by 6 bases, 9 bases remained unmatched. CDR3 length: 15 amino acids. Per germline, CDR1 SGHTA and CDR2 FQGNSA. CDR3 sequence reads: CASSLVETGWGEQYF. In nucleotides, the CDR3 is TGTGCCAGCAGCTTAGTTGAGACAGGGTGGGGCGAGCAGTACTTC.

The chain is built from TRBV14 and TRBJ2-1, with D possibly TRBD1 on 6 matching bases. The CDR3 covers 17 residues. Germline V gives CDR1 SGHDN, CDR2 FVKESK. Trimming stripped 2 bases from V and 0 bases from J, with 14 bases between. CDR3 amino acids: CASSQLLGGASYNEQFF. For the CDR3, the DNA is TGTGCCAGCAGCCAACTTTTAGGGGGTGCCTCCTACAATGAGCAGTTCTTC.

J is TRBJ1-2 and V is TRBV5-4, with TRBD1 identical over 9 bases. CDR3 size: 15 residues. J was trimmed by 4 bases and V by 5 bases; bases with no gene match: 9. Germline CDR1 reads SGHNT; CDR2 reads YYREEE (reference sequence). For the CDR3, the DNA is TGTGCCAGCAGAGCCGGGACAGGGATATCCTATGGCTACACCTTC. Protein product: CASRAGTGISYGYTF. Filled out from reference TRBV5-4 and TRBJ1-2, the complete variable domain reads ETGVTQSPTHLIKTRGQQVTLRCSSQSGHNTVSWYQQALGQGPQFIFQYYREEENGRGNFPPRFSGLQFPNYSSELNVNALELDDSALYLCASRAGTGISYGYTFGSGTRLTVV.

The V call is TRBV5-1, the J call TRBJ2-1; TRBD2 matches at 9 bases. Germline CDR1 is SGHRS and CDR2 is YFSETQ. The CDR3 is 18 residues long. The J segment lost 7 bases and the V segment lost 0 bases, leaving 14 bases of the junction unmatched. For the CDR3, the DNA is TGCGCCAGCAGCTTGGTAGGCGGGGGGGCTGCGAAAAGGAATGAGCAGTTCTTC. As protein: CASSLVGGGAAKRNEQFF. The complete variable domain, with remaining parts taken from reference TRBV5-1 and TRBJ2-1, reads KAGVTQTPRYLIKTRGQQVTLSCSPISGHRSVSWYQQTPGQGLQFLFEYFSETQRNKGNFPGRFSGRQFSNSRSEMNVSTLELGDSALYLCASSLVGGGAAKRNEQFFGPGTRLTVL.

The chain combines TRBV28 with TRBJ1-1; D is uncertain. Per the germline V gene, CDR1 is MDHEN and CDR2 is SYDVKM. Trimming shortened V by 6 bases and J by 10 bases, and 21 bases separated the two germline ends. The CDR3 spans 14 residues. The CDR3 reads CASRSPGSTILAFF. CDR3 nucleotide sequence: TGTGCCAGCAGATCTCCGGGATCCACTATTTTAGCTTTCTTT.

V and J are TRBV10-3 and TRBJ2-1, with D hard to call. Trimming left V 4 bases short and J 4 bases short, with 23 bases between. The germline V gene encodes CDR1 ENHRY and CDR2 SYGVKD. CDR3 size: 18 residues. The CDR3 sequence is CAISAFVQFSSLYNEQFF. CDR3 sequence (DNA): TGTGCCATCAGTGCTTTTGTCCAGTTTTCGTCCCTTTACAATGAGCAGTTCTTC.

The V and J genes are TRBV24-1 and TRBJ2-1, with D possibly being TRBD1 (6 bases). Trimming took 6 bases from V and 0 from J, leaving 14 bases between them. The CDR3 consists of 16 residues. Germline CDR1 and CDR2: KGHDR and SFDVKD. The CDR3 sequence: CATSKTGYSSYNEQFF. The DNA for the CDR3 is TGTGCCACCAGTAAGACAGGTTATAGCTCCTACAATGAGCAGTTCTTC.

This chain connects TRBV15 to TRBJ2-1, with 9 nucleotides matching TRBD2. The CDR3 has 17 residues. Trimming at V came to 0 bases and at J to 5 bases, leaving 8 bases not matched to a gene. Germline-derived CDR1 and CDR2 are LNHNV and YYDKDF (reference sequence). For the CDR3, the DNA is TGTGCCACCAGCAGAGATCGGAGTAGCGGGGGAGACAATGAGCAGTTCTTC. Amino acid sequence: CATSRDRSSGGDNEQFF.

This sequence joins TRBV19 and TRBJ1-2, with D maybe TRBD1 (6 bases). The CDR3 totals 14 residues. Germline V lookup: CDR1 LNHDA, CDR2 SQIVND (reference sequence). Trimming removed 3 bases at V and 6 bases at J, with 14 bases between. CDR3 sequence (DNA): TGTGCCAGTAGTATGCTTGGGCAGGGGAATGGCTACACCTTC. Translating it yields CASSMLGQGNGYTF.

As DNA, the CDR3 is TGTGCCAGCAGCCAAGCTAGCGGGGGGACCAATGAGCAGTTCTTC. Protein product: CASSQASGGTNEQFF. This sequence joins TRBV3-1 (or the pseudogene TRBV3-2) and TRBJ2-1; 11 bases line up with TRBD2. This CDR3 contains 15 residues. After removal of 1 base from V and 6 bases from J, the junction contained 2 bases not matched to a gene. Germline V lookup: CDR1 LGHDT, CDR2 YNNKEL (reference sequence).

This chain uses TRBV28 with TRBJ2-6; unclear D gene. Trimming pared 1 base from V and 0 bases from J, leaving 4 bases between. The CDR3 extends over 15 amino acids. Germline-derived CDR1 and CDR2 are MDHEN and SYDVKM. The CDR3 reads CASSLFRSGANVLTF. CDR3 nucleotide sequence: TGTGCCAGCAGTTTATTCCGCTCTGGGGCCAACGTCCTGACTTTC.

In its sample, this clone was seen once. The rearrangement uses TRBV7-2 and TRBJ1-1, with D possibly being TRBD1 (5 bases). V dropped 5 bases and J dropped 0 bases, with 7 bases sitting between them. CDR3 size: 13 residues. CDR1 and CDR2 from the germline V gene are SGHTA and FQGNSA. CDR3 coding DNA: TGTGCCAGCAGCGGGACGGTGAACACTGAAGCTTTCTTT. Its translation: CASSGTVNTEAFF.

The chain links TRBV28 to TRBJ1-1, with a weak D call TRBD1 (5 bases). Trimming stripped 3 bases from V and 1 base from J, with 21 bases between. CDR1 and CDR2 from the germline V gene are MDHEN and SYDVKM. The CDR3 is 18 amino acids. The CDR3 DNA reads as TGTGCCAGCAGTTTGTTGGATTTTACCCGGGGGAAGAACACTGAAGCTTTCTTT. Translating gives CASSLLDFTRGKNTEAFF.

The genes are TRBV15 and TRBJ1-1; a weak D match, TRBD1 (6 bases). V lost 3 bases to trimming and J lost 3 bases, with 11 bases between them. The germline CDR1 and CDR2 sequences are LNHNV and YYDKDF (reference sequence). The length of the CDR3 is 14 residues. The CDR3 loop reads CATSRDSRDTEAFF. CDR3 nucleotides: TGTGCCACCAGCAGGGACAGTCGGGACACTGAAGCTTTCTTT.

J is TRBJ1-1 and V is TRBV5-6, with D unresolved. Trimming pared 1 base from V and 4 bases from J, leaving 8 bases between. This CDR3 is 13 amino acids long. CDR1 and CDR2 from the germline V gene are SGHDT and YYEEEE. CDR3 bases: TGTGCCAGCAGCTTGACTGCGATCACTGAAGCTTTCTTT. Protein sequence: CASSLTAITEAFF.

The V and J genes are TRBV7-8 and TRBJ2-1; D remains unclear. The CDR3 is 13 residues long. In germline, CDR1 is SGHVS, CDR2 FQNEAQ. Between the trimmed V and J ends, which lost 0 bases and 8 bases, there was a span of 8 bases. CDR3 amino acids: CASSLAGFDEQFF. The CDR3 DNA reads as TGTGCCAGCAGCTTAGCAGGGTTCGATGAGCAGTTCTTC. Supplemented by reference TRBV7-8 and TRBJ2-1, the full variable domain reads GAGVSQSPRYKVAKRGQDVALRCDPISGHVSLFWYQQALGQGPEFLTYFQNEAQLDKSGLPSDRFFAERPEGSVSTLKIQRTQQEDSAVYLCASSLAGFDEQFFGPGTRLTVL.

The CDR3 is CASSLGGGTGKLFF. The CDR3 DNA reads TGTGCCAGCAGCTTAGGTGGAGGCACGGGAAAACTGTTTTTT. The chain employs TRBV7-2 and TRBJ1-4; D gene uncertain. Germline values: CDR1 SGHTA, CDR2 FQGNSA. This CDR3 region has 14 residues. The V end lost 1 base, the J end lost 10 bases, and 13 bases lay between the germline ends. The full variable domain, its missing parts supplied by reference TRBV7-2 and TRBJ1-4, is GAGVSQSPSNKVTEKGKDVELRCDPISGHTALYWYRQSLGQGLEFLIYFQGNSAPDKSGLPSDRFSAERTGGSVSTLTIQRTQQEDSAVYLCASSLGGGTGKLFFGSGTQLSVL.

This sequence joins TRBV5-1 and TRBJ1-4; 7 positions agree with TRBD1. This CDR3 is 16 amino acids long. The germline gives CDR1 SGHRS, CDR2 YFSETQ. Trimming cost V 2 bases and J 4 bases; bases outside gene matches: 8. The CDR3 DNA reads as TGCGCCAGCAGCTTTACCGGGACAGTTCTTAATGAAAAACTGTTTTTT. Its translation is CASSFTGTVLNEKLFF.

V usage is TRBV10-3 and J usage is TRBJ1-2; 7 bases map to TRBD1. The germline V gene has CDR1 ENHRY and CDR2 SYGVKD. The CDR3 totals 16 residues. V lost 3 bases and J lost 7; bases outside the gene matches: 14. CDR3 sequence reads: CAISEETGSGYGGYTF. DNA for the CDR3: TGTGCCATCAGTGAAGAGACAGGGTCCGGTTACGGTGGCTACACCTTC.

This chain connects TRBV21-1 to TRBJ1-2; the table's D call TRBD1 went unverified against the DNA. TRBV21-1 is a pseudogene. The CDR3 covers 14 residues. The DNA of the CDR3 is TGTGCCAGCAGCAAAGTACGCACAGGGGGAGGCTACACCTTC. Translation gives CASSKVRTGGGYTF.

The V gene is TRBV12-3 or TRBV12-4, the J gene TRBJ1-1; D possibly corresponds to TRBD1 (5 bases). With 11 bases removed from V and 1 base from J, the gap between germline ends came to 11 bases. This CDR3 has 12 amino acids. This chain's CDR3 is CALGVGNTEAFF. Here the CDR3 DNA reads TGTGCCCTGGGGGTGGGGAACACTGAAGCTTTCTTT.

This sequence joins TRBV15 and TRBJ2-1, with D perhaps matching TRBD1 (6 bases). Germline lookup yields CDR1 LNHNV and CDR2 YYDKDF (reference sequence). V dropped 6 bases and J dropped 4 bases, with 10 bases sitting between them. The CDR3 is 13 amino acids. CDR3 nucleotides: TGTGCCACCAGAGACAGGAGTTACAATGAGCAGTTCTTC. It is translated as CATRDRSYNEQFF.

V gene TRBV5-1 combines with J gene TRBJ1-1; D is ambiguous. CDR3 length equals 13 residues. CDR1 and CDR2 from the germline V gene are SGHRS and YFSETQ. The V and J ends lost 2 bases and 1 base respectively, with 6 bases between them. The CDR3 DNA follows: TGCGCCAGCAGCTTTTCACAGAACACTGAAGCTTTCTTT. Translation: CASSFSQNTEAFF. The entire variable domain, with the rest obtained from reference TRBV5-1 and TRBJ1-1, is as follows: KAGVTQTPRYLIKTRGQQVTLSCSPISGHRSVSWYQQTPGQGLQFLFEYFSETQRNKGNFPGRFSGRQFSNSRSEMNVSTLELGDSALYLCASSFSQNTEAFFGQGTRLTVV.

The chain links TRBV14 to TRBJ2-2; 7 bases fit TRBD1. Losses at the gene ends were 1 base for V and 0 bases for J; bases not matched to a gene: 5. The CDR3 consists of 17 residues. Germline V gives CDR1 SGHDN, CDR2 FVKESK. The CDR3 reads CASSQGLGQANTGELFF. As DNA, the CDR3 is TGTGCCAGCAGCCAAGGTCTTGGACAGGCGAACACCGGGGAGCTGTTTTTT.

This clone was recorded a few times. The rearrangement joins TRBV4-1 to TRBJ2-1, with TRBD2 matching over 7 bases. J was trimmed by 7 bases and V by 0 bases; bases with no gene match: 6. The length of the CDR3 is 15 residues. The germline V gene encodes CDR1 MGHRA and CDR2 YSYEKL. Here the CDR3 DNA reads TGCGCCAGCAGCCAAGATGGGAGGGTTAGGAATGAGCAGTTCTTC. Translated: CASSQDGRVRNEQFF.